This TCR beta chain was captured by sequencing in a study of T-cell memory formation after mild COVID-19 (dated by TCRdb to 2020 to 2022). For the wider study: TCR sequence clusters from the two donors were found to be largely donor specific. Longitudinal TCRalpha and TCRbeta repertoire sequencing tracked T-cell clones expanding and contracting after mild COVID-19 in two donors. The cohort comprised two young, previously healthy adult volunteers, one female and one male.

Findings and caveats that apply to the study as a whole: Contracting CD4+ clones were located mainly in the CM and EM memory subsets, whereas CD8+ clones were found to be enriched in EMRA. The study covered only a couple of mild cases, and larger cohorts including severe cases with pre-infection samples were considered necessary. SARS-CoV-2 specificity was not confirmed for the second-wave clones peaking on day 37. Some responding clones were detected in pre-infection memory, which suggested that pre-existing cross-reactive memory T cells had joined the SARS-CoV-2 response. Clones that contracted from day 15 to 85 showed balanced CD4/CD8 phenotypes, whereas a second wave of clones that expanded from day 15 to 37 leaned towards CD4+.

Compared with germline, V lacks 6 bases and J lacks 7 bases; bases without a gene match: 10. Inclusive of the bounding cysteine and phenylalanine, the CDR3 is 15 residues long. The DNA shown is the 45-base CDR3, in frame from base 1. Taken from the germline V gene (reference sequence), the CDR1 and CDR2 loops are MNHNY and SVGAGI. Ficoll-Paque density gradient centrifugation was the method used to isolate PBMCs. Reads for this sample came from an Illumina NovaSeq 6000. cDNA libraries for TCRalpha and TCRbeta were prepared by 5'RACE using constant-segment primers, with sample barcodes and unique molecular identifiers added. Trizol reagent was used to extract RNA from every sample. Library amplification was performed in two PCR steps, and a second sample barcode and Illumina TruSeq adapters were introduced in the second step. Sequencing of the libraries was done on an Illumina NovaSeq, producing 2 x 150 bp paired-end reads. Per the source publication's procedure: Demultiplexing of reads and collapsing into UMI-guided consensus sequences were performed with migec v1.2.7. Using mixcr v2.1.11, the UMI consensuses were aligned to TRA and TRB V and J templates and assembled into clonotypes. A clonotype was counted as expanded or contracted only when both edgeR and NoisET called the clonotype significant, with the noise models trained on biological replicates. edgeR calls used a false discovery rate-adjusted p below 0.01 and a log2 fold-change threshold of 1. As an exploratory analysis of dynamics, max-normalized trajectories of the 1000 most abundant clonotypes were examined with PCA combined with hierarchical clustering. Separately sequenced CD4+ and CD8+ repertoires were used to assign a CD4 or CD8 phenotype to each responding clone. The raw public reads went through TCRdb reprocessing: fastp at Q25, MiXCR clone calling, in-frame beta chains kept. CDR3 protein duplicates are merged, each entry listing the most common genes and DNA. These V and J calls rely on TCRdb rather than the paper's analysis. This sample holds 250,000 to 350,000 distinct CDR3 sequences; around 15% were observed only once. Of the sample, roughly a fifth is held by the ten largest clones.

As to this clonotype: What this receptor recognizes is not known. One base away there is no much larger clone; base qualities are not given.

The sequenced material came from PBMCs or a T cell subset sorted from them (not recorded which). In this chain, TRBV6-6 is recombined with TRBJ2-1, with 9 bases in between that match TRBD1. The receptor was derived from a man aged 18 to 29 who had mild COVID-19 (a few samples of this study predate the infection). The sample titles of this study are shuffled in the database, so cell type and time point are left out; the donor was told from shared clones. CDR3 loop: CASSAGQGGRNEQFF. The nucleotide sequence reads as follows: TGTGCCAGCAGCGCGGGACAGGGAGGACGAAATGAGCAGTTCTTC.